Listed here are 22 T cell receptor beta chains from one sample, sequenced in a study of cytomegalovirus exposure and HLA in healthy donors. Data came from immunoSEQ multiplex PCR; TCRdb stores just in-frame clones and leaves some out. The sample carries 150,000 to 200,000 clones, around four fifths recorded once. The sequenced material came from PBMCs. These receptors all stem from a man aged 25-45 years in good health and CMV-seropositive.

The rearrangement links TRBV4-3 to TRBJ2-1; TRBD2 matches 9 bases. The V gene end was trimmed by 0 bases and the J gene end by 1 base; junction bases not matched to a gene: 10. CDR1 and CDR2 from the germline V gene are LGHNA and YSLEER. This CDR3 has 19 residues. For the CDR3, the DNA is TGCGCCAGCAGCCAAGATCTTGGCGGGGGGGCGTGGTCCTACAATGAGCAGTTCTTC. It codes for CASSQDLGGGAWSYNEQFF.

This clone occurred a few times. CDR3 loop: CASSQGGVRSYNEQFF. CDR3 in DNA: TGTGCCAGCAGCCAAGGCGGGGTCCGCTCCTACAATGAGCAGTTCTTC. This sequence joins TRBV4-2 and TRBJ2-1; a weak D match, TRBD2 (6 bases). The length of the CDR3 is 16 residues. Per germline, CDR1 LGHNA and CDR2 YNFKEQ. Trimming took 1 base from V and 0 from J, leaving 10 bases between them.

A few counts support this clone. CDR3 protein: CASSVEGVLDEQFF. In DNA, the CDR3 is TGTGCCAGCAGCGTAGAAGGGGTACTGGATGAGCAGTTCTTC. The J gene is TRBJ2-1, the V gene TRBV9, with D maybe TRBD1 (5 bases). V lost 0 bases and J lost 8, with 12 bases in between. Germline V gene data show CDR1 as SGDLS and CDR2 as YYNGEE. CDR3 size: 14 residues.

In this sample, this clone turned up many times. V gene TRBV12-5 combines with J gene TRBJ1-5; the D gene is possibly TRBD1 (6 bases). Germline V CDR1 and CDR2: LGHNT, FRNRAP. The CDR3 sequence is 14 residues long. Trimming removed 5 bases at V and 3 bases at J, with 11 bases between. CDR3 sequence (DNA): TGTGCTAGTGGTACTGGACAGCCCAATCAGCCCCAGCATTTT. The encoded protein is CASGTGQPNQPQHF.

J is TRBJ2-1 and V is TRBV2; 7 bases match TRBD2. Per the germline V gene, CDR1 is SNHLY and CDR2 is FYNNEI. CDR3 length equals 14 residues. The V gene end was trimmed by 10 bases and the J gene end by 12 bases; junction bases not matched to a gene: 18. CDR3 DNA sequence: TGTGCCACCACAAGGGAGGGTGGTGCGCTGGGGCAGTTCTTC. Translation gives CATTREGGALGQFF.

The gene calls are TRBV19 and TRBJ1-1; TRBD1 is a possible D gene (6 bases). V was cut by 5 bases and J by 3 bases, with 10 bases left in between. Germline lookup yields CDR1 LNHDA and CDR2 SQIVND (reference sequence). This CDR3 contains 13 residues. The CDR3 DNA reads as TGTGCCAGTAGTGGACAGCTCGACACTGAAGCTTTCTTT. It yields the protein CASSGQLDTEAFF.

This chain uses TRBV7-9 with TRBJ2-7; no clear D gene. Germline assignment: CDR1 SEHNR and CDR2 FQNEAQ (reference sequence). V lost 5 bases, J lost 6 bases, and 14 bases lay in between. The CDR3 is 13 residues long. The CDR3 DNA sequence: TGTGCCAGCAGCCCCTCTGGGCCACTCGAGCAGTACTTC. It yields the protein CASSPSGPLEQYF.

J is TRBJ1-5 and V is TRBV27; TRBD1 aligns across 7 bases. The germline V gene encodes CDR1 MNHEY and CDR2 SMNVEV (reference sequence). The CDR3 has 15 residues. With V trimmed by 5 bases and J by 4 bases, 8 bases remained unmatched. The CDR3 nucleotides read TGTGCCAGCAGTGGGACAGTGAGAGGAAATCAGCCCCAGCATTTT. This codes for CASSGTVRGNQPQHF.

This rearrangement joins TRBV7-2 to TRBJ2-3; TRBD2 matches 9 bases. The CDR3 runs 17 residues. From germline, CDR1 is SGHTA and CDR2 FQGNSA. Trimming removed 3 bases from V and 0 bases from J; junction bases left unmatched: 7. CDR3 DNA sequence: TGTGCCAGCAGCTTTTGGAGGCTAGCGGGGAGCACAGATACGCAGTATTTT. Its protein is CASSFWRLAGSTDTQYF.

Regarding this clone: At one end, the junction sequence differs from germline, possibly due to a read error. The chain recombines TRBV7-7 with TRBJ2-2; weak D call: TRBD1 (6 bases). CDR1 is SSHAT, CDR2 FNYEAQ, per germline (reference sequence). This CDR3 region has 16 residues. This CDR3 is CASSHVSDRNTGELFF. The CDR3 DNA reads TGTGCTAGCAGTCATGTTTCGGACAGGAACACCGGGGAGCTGTTTTTT.

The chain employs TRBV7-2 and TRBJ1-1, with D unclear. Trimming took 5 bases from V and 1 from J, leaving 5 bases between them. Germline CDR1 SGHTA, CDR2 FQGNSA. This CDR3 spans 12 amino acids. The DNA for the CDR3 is TGTGCCAGCAGCGTCGGGAACACTGAAGCTTTCTTT. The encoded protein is CASSVGNTEAFF. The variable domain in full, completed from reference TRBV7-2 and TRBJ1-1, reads GAGVSQSPSNKVTEKGKDVELRCDPISGHTALYWYRQSLGQGLEFLIYFQGNSAPDKSGLPSDRFSAERTGGSVSTLTIQRTQQEDSAVYLCASSVGNTEAFFGQGTRLTVV.

The CDR3 DNA is TGTGCCAGTAGTATGCAGATTATGAATGAAAAACTGTTTTTT. Residues: CASSMQIMNEKLFF. The chain combines TRBV19 with TRBJ1-4; unclear D gene. In germline, CDR1 is LNHDA, CDR2 SQIVND (reference sequence). V was cut by 3 bases and J by 5 bases, with 10 bases left in between. The CDR3 spans 14 residues.

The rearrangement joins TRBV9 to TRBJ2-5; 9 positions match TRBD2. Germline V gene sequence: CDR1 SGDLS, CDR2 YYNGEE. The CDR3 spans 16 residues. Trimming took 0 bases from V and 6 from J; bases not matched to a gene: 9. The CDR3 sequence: CASSVDRAGGMKTQYF. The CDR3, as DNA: TGTGCCAGCAGCGTAGATCGAGCGGGGGGCATGAAGACCCAGTACTTC.

The CDR3 is CASSTSGGALREQYF. The CDR3 DNA sequence: TGTGCCAGCAGCACTAGCGGGGGGGCCTTGCGCGAGCAGTACTTC. The chain recombines TRBV9 with TRBJ2-7, with TRBD2 matching 13 bases. CDR1 SGDLS and CDR2 YYNGEE come from the germline V gene. The CDR3 sequence is 15 residues long. J was trimmed by 6 bases and V by 4 bases; bases with no gene match: 7.

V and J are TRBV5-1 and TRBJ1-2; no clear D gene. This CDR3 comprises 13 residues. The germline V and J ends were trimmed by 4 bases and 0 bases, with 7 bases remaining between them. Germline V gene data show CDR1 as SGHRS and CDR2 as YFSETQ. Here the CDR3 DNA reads TGCGCCAGCAGCGAACTCGCTAACTATGGCTACACCTTC. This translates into CASSELANYGYTF.

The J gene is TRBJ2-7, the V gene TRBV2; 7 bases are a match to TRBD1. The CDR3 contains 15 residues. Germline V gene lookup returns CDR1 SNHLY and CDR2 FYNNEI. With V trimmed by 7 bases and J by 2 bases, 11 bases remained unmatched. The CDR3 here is CASTVDRDPPYEQYF. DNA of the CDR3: TGTGCCAGCACAGTAGACAGGGACCCCCCCTACGAGCAGTACTTC.

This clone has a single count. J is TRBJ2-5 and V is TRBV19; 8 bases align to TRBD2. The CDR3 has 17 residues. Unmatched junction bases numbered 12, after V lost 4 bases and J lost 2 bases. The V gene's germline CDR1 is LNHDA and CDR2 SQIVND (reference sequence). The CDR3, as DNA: TGTGCCAGTAGTAGCGGACTAGCTGGGGGATTTCAAGAGACCCAGTACTTC. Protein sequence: CASSSGLAGGFQETQYF. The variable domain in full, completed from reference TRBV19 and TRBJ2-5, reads DGGITQSPKYLFRKEGQNVTLSCEQNLNHDAMYWYRQDPGQGLRLIYYSQIVNDFQKGDIAEGYSVSREKKESFPLTVTSAQKNPTAFYLCASSSGLAGGFQETQYFGPGTRLLVL.

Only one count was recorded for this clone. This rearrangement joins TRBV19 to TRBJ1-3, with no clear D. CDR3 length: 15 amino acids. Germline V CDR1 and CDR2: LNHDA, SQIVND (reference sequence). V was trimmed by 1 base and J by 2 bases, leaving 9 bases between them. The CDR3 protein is CASSIGGGAGNTIYF. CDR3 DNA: TGTGCCAGTAGTATAGGTGGAGGAGCTGGAAACACCATATATTTT.

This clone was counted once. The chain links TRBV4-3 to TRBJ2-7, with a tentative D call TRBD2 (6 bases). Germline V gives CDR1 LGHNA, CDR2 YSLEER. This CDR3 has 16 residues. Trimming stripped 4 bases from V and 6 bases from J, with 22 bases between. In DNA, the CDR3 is TGCGCCAGCAGCCGCAGACCTTTAGCGCGGGGAACCGAGCAGTACTTC. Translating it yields CASSRRPLARGTEQYF.

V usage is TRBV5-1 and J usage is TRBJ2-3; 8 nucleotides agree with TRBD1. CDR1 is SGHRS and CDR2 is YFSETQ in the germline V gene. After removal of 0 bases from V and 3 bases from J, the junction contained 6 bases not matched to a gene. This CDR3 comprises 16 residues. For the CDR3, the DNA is TGCGCCAGCAGCTTGGCCTTGACAGGGGATACAGATACGCAGTATTTT. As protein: CASSLALTGDTDTQYF.

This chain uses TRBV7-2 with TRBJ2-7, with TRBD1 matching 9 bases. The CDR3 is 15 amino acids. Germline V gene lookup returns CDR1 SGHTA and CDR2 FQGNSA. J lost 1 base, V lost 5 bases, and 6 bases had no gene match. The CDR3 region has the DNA TGTGCCAGCAGCGCGCCGGGACAGGGTTCCTACGAGCAGTACTTC. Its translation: CASSAPGQGSYEQYF.

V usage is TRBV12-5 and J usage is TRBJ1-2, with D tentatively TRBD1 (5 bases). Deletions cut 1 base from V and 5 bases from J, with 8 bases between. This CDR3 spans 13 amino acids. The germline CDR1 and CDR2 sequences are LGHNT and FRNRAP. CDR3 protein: CASGLGTPYGYTF. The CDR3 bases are TGTGCTAGTGGTTTGGGGACACCGTATGGCTACACCTTC.